This T cell receptor beta chain was captured by sequencing in a study of human T cells and chemical hapten exposure. This clonotype has at least ten counts. Regarding time point: patch test 1, 2 weeks after DPC sensitization. The treatment was: therapeutic diphenylcyclopropenone sensitization with weekly scalp DPC. Blood draws came before every patch-test application. People who gave samples had alopecia, were 18 to 70 years old, and were suitable for DPC. TCRdb re-called the RACE reads through MiXCR, storing one row per CDR3 protein. Seen here are approximately 80,000 distinct CDR3 sequences, roughly 7.1% observed once, and the top ten hold around 1.5%. V trimming: 3 bases; J trimming: 4 bases; junction bases outside the gene matches: 9. CDR3 length: 17 amino acids. Germline CDR1 is SGHTA and CDR2 is FQGNSA.

The sequenced sample was whole blood, obtained in connection with sensitization to the hapten diphenylcyclopropenone (DPC). The chain couples TRBV7-2 to TRBJ2-3; 11 bases are shared with TRBD2. This receptor was taken from a woman in her 30s with alopecia areata. Some clones in this sample may be carry-over from other donors' samples. CDR3 bases: TGTGCCAGCAGCTTCACTATAGCGGGGGGGAGGTCAGATACGCAGTATTTT. It is translated as CASSFTIAGGRSDTQYF.